This entry lists 7 T cell receptor beta chains sequenced from one sample in a study of blood T cells in healthy people across ages. Sample-barcoded 5' priming and a J-beta primer mix drove a second PCR of about 7 to 11 cycles. TCRdb processed the 5' RACE reads anew with MiXCR; each CDR3 protein has one entry. The profile shows approximately 820,000 distinct CDR3 sequences, 40% to 50% of them singletons. Sequenced sample: blood. These receptors originate from a man aged 55 to 70 in good health.

V gene TRBV20-1 combines with J gene TRBJ1-2; the match to TRBD1 covers 7 bases. The V segment lost 5 bases and the J segment 0 bases; nucleotides outside the gene matches: 6. From germline, CDR1 is DFQATT and CDR2 SNEGSKA (reference sequence). This CDR3 is built from 14 residues. The CDR3 spells CSAADRPPNYGYTF. Written as DNA, the CDR3 is TGCAGTGCTGCGGACAGGCCACCTAACTATGGCTACACCTTC.

This clonotype turned up a few times. As DNA, the CDR3 is TGTGCCAGCAGTGCCCTACGGACTGAAGCTTTCTTT. Its protein is CASSALRTEAFF. This chain connects TRBV6-1 to TRBJ1-1, with D uncertain. CDR3 size: 12 residues. The V gene lost 4 bases and the J gene lost 5 bases, with 8 bases spanning the gap. Germline lookup yields CDR1 MNHNS and CDR2 SASEGT.

The CDR3 reads CASSSLGGRAQYF. The CDR3 region has the DNA TGTGCCAGCAGTTCCCTGGGGGGGCGGGCCCAGTACTTC. The chain carries TRBV27 and TRBJ2-5; possibly TRBD2 for D (7 bases). The CDR3 consists of 13 residues. V was shortened by 4 bases and J by 9 bases, with 15 bases between the two germline ends. CDR1 and CDR2 from the germline V gene are MNHEY and SMNVEV (reference sequence).

Only a few counts were recorded for this clonotype. The chain carries TRBV29-1 and TRBJ2-1; no clear D gene. The CDR3 has 13 amino acids. Between the trimmed V and J ends, which lost 0 bases and 0 bases, there was a span of 3 bases. Germline V gene data show CDR1 as SQVTM and CDR2 as ANQGSEA. In DNA, the CDR3 is TGCAGCGTTGAAGATCCCTCCTACAATGAGCAGTTCTTC. Its protein product is CSVEDPSYNEQFF.

To note about this clonotype: A much larger clone differs from this one at a single base, so this may be a read error. This chain connects TRBV2 to TRBJ2-1, with 7 nucleotides matching TRBD1. The J call is doubtful: the DNA matches TRBJ2-7 better. The CDR3 is 14 amino acids. From germline, CDR1 is SNHLY and CDR2 FYNNEI. CDR3 protein: CASDDREIYNEQYF. Here the CDR3 DNA reads TGTGCCAGCGATGACAGGGAAATCTACAATGAGCAGTACTTC.

V usage is TRBV18 and J usage is TRBJ2-3; the D is unclear. The CDR3 length is 15 residues. With 1 base removed from V and 0 bases from J, the gap between germline ends came to 8 bases. The germline V gene encodes CDR1 KGHSH and CDR2 LQKENI. In DNA, the CDR3 is TGTGCCAGCTCACCACTTGGTCTTAGCACAGATACGCAGTATTTT. Its translation is CASSPLGLSTDTQYF. Full variable domain (missing parts from reference TRBV18 and TRBJ2-3): NAGVMQNPRHLVRRRGQEARLRCSPMKGHSHVYWYRQLPEEGLKFMVYLQKENIIDESGMPKERFSAEFPKEGPSILRIQQVVRGDSAAYFCASSPLGLSTDTQYFGPGTRLTVL.

This chain uses TRBV7-9 with TRBJ1-2; the D gene is possibly TRBD1 (6 bases). This CDR3 has 15 amino acids. From germline, CDR1 is SEHNR and CDR2 FQNEAQ (reference sequence). V was cut by 3 bases and J by 4 bases, with 15 bases left in between. Written as DNA, the CDR3 is TGTGCCAGCAGCTTCGATTCTGGACAGCCCTATGGCTACACCTTC. This gives the protein CASSFDSGQPYGYTF.